One and the same sample provided the 20 T cell receptor beta chains below, sequenced in a study of cytomegalovirus exposure and HLA in healthy donors. Primers included in the PCR were 60 Vbeta and 13 Jbeta primers. Measured with immunoSEQ multiplex PCR; TCRdb has only the in-frame clones, and not every one. Seen here are 100,000 to 150,000 clones, around four fifths observed once, and the top ten hold about 3.9%. The sample consisted of PBMCs. These receptors came from a woman between 40 and 50 years old in good health and CMV-seropositive.

This rearrangement joins TRBV7-2 to TRBJ2-7; TRBD2 matches 9 bases. The V gene end was trimmed by 1 base and the J gene end by 4 bases; junction bases not matched to a gene: 8. Germline V gene sequence: CDR1 SGHTA, CDR2 FQGNSA. This CDR3 region has 16 residues. Here the CDR3 reads CASSLGSASGKYEQYF. The CDR3 DNA reads as TGTGCCAGCAGCTTAGGGTCGGCTAGCGGGAAGTACGAGCAGTACTTC.

The CDR3 reads CASSVGAGGLDPQHF. The CDR3 bases are TGTGCCAGCAGCGTAGGGGCAGGTGGGCTGGATCCCCAGCATTTT. This rearrangement joins TRBV9 to TRBJ1-5; D is ambiguous. This CDR3 spans 15 amino acids. Germline V gives CDR1 SGDLS, CDR2 YYNGEE. Trimming left V 0 bases short and J 10 bases short, with 17 bases between.

This CDR3 reads CATRDIPLTDTQYF. In DNA form, the CDR3 reads TGTGCCACTCGGGACATACCTCTCACAGATACGCAGTATTTT. The chain is built from TRBV28 and TRBJ2-3; tentative D call: TRBD1 (6 bases). The V and J ends lost 10 bases and 2 bases respectively, with 16 bases between them. Per the germline V gene, CDR1 is MDHEN and CDR2 is SYDVKM. The CDR3 spans 14 residues.

The chain links TRBV5-4 to TRBJ2-5; 9 bases map to TRBD1. Near its end, the DNA agrees better with TRBJ2-7, so the J call may be wrong. The CDR3 length is 14 residues. The germline V gene encodes CDR1 SGHNT and CDR2 YYREEE (reference sequence). In DNA form, the CDR3 reads TGTGCCAGCAGCTTGGCCGTGACAGGGGGCGAGCAGTACTTC. Encoded protein: CASSLAVTGGEQYF.

The chain has TRBV7-2 and TRBJ2-2, with 12 bases lining up with TRBD2. V gave up 2 bases and J gave up 7 bases; unmatched junction bases: 11. This CDR3 has 18 residues. The germline V gene encodes CDR1 SGHTA and CDR2 FQGNSA. The CDR3 region has the DNA TGTGCCAGCAGCTTATACAGACTAGCGGGAGCGGGGGGCGGGGAGCTGTTTTTT. Protein product: CASSLYRLAGAGGGELFF.

The chain combines TRBV7-2 with TRBJ2-1, with 11 bases matching TRBD2. The V segment lost 5 bases and the J segment 10 bases; nucleotides outside the gene matches: 4. Germline CDR1 SGHTA, CDR2 FQGNSA. This CDR3 contains 13 residues. The CDR3 loop reads CASSPRLAGEQFF. DNA of the CDR3: TGTGCCAGCAGCCCCAGACTAGCGGGAGAGCAGTTCTTC.

The rearrangement joins TRBV9 to TRBJ2-7; 9 bases line up with TRBD1. Unmatched junction bases numbered 3, after V lost 4 bases and J lost 4 bases. Germline CDR1 and CDR2: SGDLS and YYNGEE. The CDR3 runs 13 residues. CDR3 nucleotide sequence: TGTGCCAGCAGCTTGGGACAGGGATACGAGCAGTACTTC. This codes for CASSLGQGYEQYF.

This sequence joins TRBV5-1 and TRBJ2-1; perhaps TRBD2 as D (6 bases). V lost 7 bases and J lost 7, with 12 bases in between. The germline V gene has CDR1 SGHRS and CDR2 YFSETQ. This CDR3 is 12 amino acids long. The CDR3 spells CASRERANEQFF. The DNA of the CDR3 is TGCGCCAGCCGTGAGCGGGCGAATGAGCAGTTCTTC.

A note on this clone: At one of its ends the junction is not consistent with the germline gene, which may arise from a read error. V gene TRBV7-9 combines with J gene TRBJ2-1, with 13 bases identical to TRBD2. This CDR3 region has 19 residues. CDR1 and CDR2 from the germline V gene are SEHNR and FQNEAQ (reference sequence). CDR3 sequence (DNA): TGTTCCAGCAGCTCCCATCGATGGACTAGCGGGGGTGGGGGCAATGAGCAGTTCTTC. It encodes CSSSSHRWTSGGGGNEQFF.

Comments on this clone: Germline is not matched at one junction end, which may reflect a read error. The chain couples TRBV7-9 to TRBJ1-1; D not certain. Germline loops: CDR1 SEHNR, CDR2 FQNEAQ (reference sequence). The CDR3 consists of 11 residues. CDR3 nucleotide sequence: TGTTCCAGCAGCTTAGGAGGGGAAGCTTTCTTT. Amino acids: CSSSLGGEAFF.

Of note for this clone: Its ends do not fully match the called genes, so a read error is possible. The V gene is TRBV7-9, the J gene TRBJ2-7; D possibly corresponds to TRBD1 (8 bases). There are 12 residues in the CDR3. The V gene's germline CDR1 is SEHNR and CDR2 FQNEAQ (reference sequence). This CDR3 reads CSSHRGGYEQYF. The CDR3 DNA reads TGTTCCAGCCACAGGGGGGGCTACGAGCAGTACTTC.

V gene TRBV6-5 combines with J gene TRBJ1-1, with TRBD1 as a possible D gene (6 bases). V shed 2 bases and J shed 4 bases, with 11 bases lying between them. The germline V gene encodes CDR1 MNHEY and CDR2 SVGAGI. The CDR3 consists of 14 residues. CDR3 region: CASSYGGLSTEAFF. CDR3 bases: TGTGCCAGCAGTTACGGGGGCCTAAGCACTGAAGCTTTCTTT.

The J gene is TRBJ2-1, the V gene TRBV11-2; TRBD2 might be the D (6 bases). The ends were cut back, 5 bases at V and 4 bases at J, with 18 bases in the middle. CDR3 length: 16 amino acids. Per germline, CDR1 SGHAT and CDR2 FQNNGV. CDR3 amino acids: CASSLVSWGTYNEQFF. CDR3 nucleotides: TGTGCCAGCAGCCTGGTTTCGTGGGGGACTTACAATGAGCAGTTCTTC. The full variable domain, its missing parts supplied by reference TRBV11-2 and TRBJ2-1, is EAGVAQSPRYKIIEKRQSVAFWCNPISGHATLYWYQQILGQGPKLLIQFQNNGVVDDSQLPKDRFSAERLKGVDSTLKIQPAKLEDSAVYLCASSLVSWGTYNEQFFGPGTRLTVL.

J is TRBJ1-1 and V is TRBV18; TRBD1 matches 7 bases. Germline V gives CDR1 KGHSH, CDR2 LQKENI. V gave up 3 bases and J gave up 0 bases; unmatched junction bases: 7. The CDR3 covers 16 residues. CDR3 nucleotide sequence: TGTGCCAGCTCACCCTGGGCAGGGGGGATGAACACTGAAGCTTTCTTT. It translates to CASSPWAGGMNTEAFF.

This clone was detected once. The rearrangement uses TRBV7-2 and TRBJ2-7; 10 nucleotides match TRBD1. In germline, CDR1 is SGHTA, CDR2 FQGNSA. The CDR3 is made up of 15 amino acids. After removal of 4 bases from V and 1 base from J, the junction contained 4 bases not matched to a gene. Here the CDR3 DNA reads TGTGCCAGCAGCTCCAGACAGGGGGCATCCTACGAGCAGTACTTC. This sequence encodes CASSSRQGASYEQYF.

This sequence joins TRBV27 and TRBJ2-3; maybe TRBD1 (6 bases). V was cut by 5 bases and J by 2 bases, with 8 bases left in between. Germline-derived CDR1 and CDR2 are MNHEY and SMNVEV (reference sequence). This CDR3 contains 13 residues. The CDR3 DNA reads TGTGCCAGCAGTGACAGGTTCACAGATACGCAGTATTTT. Translating gives CASSDRFTDTQYF.

This chain links TRBV28 with TRBJ2-7; the match to TRBD2 covers 12 bases. This CDR3 has 15 residues. V lost 10 bases to trimming and J lost 5 bases; unmatched junction nucleotides: 12. Germline assignment: CDR1 MDHEN and CDR2 SYDVKM. The CDR3 DNA reads TGTGCCACCGATCGGCTAGCGGGAGGGCCCCACGAGCAGTACTTC. The encoded protein is CATDRLAGGPHEQYF.

V is TRBV20-1 and J is TRBJ1-2, with D unresolved. In germline, CDR1 is DFQATT, CDR2 SNEGSKA (reference sequence). This CDR3 is built from 10 residues. Between the trimmed V and J ends, which lost 3 bases and 12 bases, there was a span of 11 bases. CDR3 coding DNA: TGCAGTGCTAGCTCAACCGGGGACACCTTC. Protein product: CSASSTGDTF.

Worth noting for this clone: Mismatch with germline at one junction end may stem from a read error. The CDR3 coding sequence is TGTGCCAGCAGCCGCGGGGGACAATTGGTCTTC. It yields the protein CASSRGGQLVF. This chain links TRBV28 with TRBJ2-7, with a weak D call TRBD2 (7 bases). Germline V CDR1 and CDR2: MDHEN, SYDVKM. The CDR3 covers 11 residues.

The V and J genes are TRBV4-1 and TRBJ1-5, with 9 bases identical to TRBD1. There are 17 residues in the CDR3. Germline trimming cut 7 bases from V and 5 bases from J; bases unmatched to any gene: 15. The germline V gene encodes CDR1 MGHRA and CDR2 YSYEKL. CDR3 residues: CASTLSPPGQGYQPQHF. The CDR3 DNA follows: TGCGCCAGCACCCTTAGTCCTCCGGGACAGGGATATCAGCCCCAGCATTTT.